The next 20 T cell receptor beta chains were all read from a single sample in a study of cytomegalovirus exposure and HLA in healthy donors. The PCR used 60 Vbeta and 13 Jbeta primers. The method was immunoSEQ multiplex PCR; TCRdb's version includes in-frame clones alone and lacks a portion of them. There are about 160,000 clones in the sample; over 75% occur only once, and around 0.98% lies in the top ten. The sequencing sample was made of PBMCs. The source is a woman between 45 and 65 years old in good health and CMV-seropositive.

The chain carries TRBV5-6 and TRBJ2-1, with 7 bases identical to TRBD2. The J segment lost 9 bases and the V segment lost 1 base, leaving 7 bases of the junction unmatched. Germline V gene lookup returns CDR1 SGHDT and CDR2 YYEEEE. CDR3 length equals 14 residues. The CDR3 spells CASSLRLAGGEQFF. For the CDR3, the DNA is TGTGCCAGCAGCTTGAGACTAGCCGGCGGTGAGCAGTTCTTC.

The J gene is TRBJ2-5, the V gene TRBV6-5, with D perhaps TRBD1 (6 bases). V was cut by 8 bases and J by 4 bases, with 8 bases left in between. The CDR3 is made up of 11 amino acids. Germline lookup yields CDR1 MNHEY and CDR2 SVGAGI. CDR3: CASARGETQYF. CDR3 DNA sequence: TGTGCCAGCGCCAGGGGAGAGACCCAGTACTTC.

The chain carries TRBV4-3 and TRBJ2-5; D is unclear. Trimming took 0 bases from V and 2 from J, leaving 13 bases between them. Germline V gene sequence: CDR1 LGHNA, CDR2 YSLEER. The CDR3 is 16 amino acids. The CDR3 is CASSQEGYPTQETQYF. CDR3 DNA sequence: TGCGCCAGCAGCCAAGAGGGCTACCCCACACAAGAGACCCAGTACTTC.

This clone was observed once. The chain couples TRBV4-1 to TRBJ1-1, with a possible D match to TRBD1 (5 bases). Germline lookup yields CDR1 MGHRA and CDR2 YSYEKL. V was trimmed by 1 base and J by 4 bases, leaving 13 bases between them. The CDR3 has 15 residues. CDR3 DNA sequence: TGCGCCAGCAGCCAAGTGGGGGGGAGGTCCACTGAAGCTTTCTTT. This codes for CASSQVGGRSTEAFF.

CDR3: CASSPGQGYKQYF. The DNA of the CDR3 is TGCGCCAGCAGCCCCGGACAGGGGTATAAGCAGTATTTT. V gene TRBV4-1 combines with J gene TRBJ2-3, with 9 bases lining up with TRBD1. CDR1 and CDR2 (germline): MGHRA, YSYEKL. The CDR3 is 13 residues long. The trim removed 4 bases at V and 11 bases at J, leaving 7 bases unmatched.

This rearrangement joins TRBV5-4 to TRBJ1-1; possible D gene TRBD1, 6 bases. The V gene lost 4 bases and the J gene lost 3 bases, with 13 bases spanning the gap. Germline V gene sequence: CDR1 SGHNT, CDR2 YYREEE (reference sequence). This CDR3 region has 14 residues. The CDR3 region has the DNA TGTGCCAGCAGCAAACAGGGTGGCGACACTGAAGCTTTCTTT. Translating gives CASSKQGGDTEAFF.

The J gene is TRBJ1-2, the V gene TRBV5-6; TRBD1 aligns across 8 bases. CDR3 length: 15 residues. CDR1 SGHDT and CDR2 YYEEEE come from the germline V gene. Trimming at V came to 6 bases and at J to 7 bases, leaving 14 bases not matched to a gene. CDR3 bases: TGTGCCAGCATCCTACTGGGACAGGAGCTCGCTGGCTACACCTTC. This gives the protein CASILLGQELAGYTF.

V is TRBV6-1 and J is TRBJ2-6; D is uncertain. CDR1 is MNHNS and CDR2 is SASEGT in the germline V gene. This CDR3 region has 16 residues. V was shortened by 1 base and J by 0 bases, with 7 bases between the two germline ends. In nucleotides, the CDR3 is TGTGCCAGCAGTGAAGATCCGGGCTCTGGGGCCAACGTCCTGACTTTC. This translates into CASSEDPGSGANVLTF.

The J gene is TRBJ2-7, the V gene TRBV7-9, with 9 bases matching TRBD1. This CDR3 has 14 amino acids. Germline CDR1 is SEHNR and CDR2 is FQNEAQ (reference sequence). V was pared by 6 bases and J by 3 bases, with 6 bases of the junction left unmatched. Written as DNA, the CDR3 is TGTGCCAGCAGTTACTGGGACAGGGACTACGAGCAGTACTTC. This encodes CASSYWDRDYEQYF.

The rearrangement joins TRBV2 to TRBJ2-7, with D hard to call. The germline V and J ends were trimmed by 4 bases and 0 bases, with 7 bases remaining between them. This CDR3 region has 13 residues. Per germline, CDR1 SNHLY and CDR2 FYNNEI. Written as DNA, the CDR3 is TGTGCCAGCAGTGTGGGCAGCTCCTACGAGCAGTACTTC. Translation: CASSVGSSYEQYF.

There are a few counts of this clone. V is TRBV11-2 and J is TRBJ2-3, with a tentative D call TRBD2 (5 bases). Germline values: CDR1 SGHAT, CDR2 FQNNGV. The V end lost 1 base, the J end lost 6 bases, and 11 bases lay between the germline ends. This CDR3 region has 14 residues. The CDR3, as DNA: TGTGCCAGCAGCTTAGGTGGTAGCGTCGATACGCAGTATTTT. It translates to CASSLGGSVDTQYF. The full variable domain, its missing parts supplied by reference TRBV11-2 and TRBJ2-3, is EAGVAQSPRYKIIEKRQSVAFWCNPISGHATLYWYQQILGQGPKLLIQFQNNGVVDDSQLPKDRFSAERLKGVDSTLKIQPAKLEDSAVYLCASSLGGSVDTQYFGPGTRLTVL.

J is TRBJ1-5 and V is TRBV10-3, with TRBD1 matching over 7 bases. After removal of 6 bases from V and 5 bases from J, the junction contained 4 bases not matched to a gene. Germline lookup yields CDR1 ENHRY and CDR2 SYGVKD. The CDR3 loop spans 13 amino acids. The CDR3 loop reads CAIRSGGDQPQHF. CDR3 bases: TGTGCCATCAGATCAGGGGGAGATCAGCCCCAGCATTTT.

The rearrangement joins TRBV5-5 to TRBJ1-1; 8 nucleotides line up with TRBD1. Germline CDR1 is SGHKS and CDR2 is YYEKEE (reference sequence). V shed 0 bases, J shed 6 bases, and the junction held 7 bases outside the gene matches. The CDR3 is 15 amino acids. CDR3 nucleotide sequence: TGTGCCAGCAGCTTGGGGCAGGGGGCGCTGCCTGAAGCTTTCTTT. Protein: CASSLGQGALPEAFF.

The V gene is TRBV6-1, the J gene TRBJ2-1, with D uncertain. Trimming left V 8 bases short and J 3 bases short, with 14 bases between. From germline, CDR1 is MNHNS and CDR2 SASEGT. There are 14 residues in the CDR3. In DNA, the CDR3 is TGTGCCAGCCGGTTCGGTTCCTACTACAATGAGCAGTTCTTC. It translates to CASRFGSYYNEQFF.

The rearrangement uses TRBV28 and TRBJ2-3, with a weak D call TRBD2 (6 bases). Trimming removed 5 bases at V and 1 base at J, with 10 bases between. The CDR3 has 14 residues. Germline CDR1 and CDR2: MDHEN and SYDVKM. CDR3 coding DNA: TGTGCCAGCAGTCCGTCTAGCGGCACAGATACGCAGTATTTT. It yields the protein CASSPSSGTDTQYF.

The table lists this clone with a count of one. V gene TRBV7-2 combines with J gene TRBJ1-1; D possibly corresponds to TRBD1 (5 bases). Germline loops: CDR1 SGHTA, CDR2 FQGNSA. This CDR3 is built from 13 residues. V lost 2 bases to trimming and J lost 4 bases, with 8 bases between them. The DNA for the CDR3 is TGTGCCAGCAGCTTACTGGGGCTCACTGAAGCTTTCTTT. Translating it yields CASSLLGLTEAFF.

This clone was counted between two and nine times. The CDR3 protein is CASSDLGVGGRSGELFF. CDR3 DNA sequence: TGTGCCAGCAGTGATCTGGGAGTAGGGGGCAGATCCGGGGAGCTGTTTTTT. The chain employs TRBV25-1 and TRBJ2-2; 7 positions agree with TRBD1. V shed 3 bases and J 6 bases; nucleotides not matched to a gene: 13. The CDR3 is made up of 17 amino acids. Germline CDR1 reads MGHDK; CDR2 reads SYGVNS.

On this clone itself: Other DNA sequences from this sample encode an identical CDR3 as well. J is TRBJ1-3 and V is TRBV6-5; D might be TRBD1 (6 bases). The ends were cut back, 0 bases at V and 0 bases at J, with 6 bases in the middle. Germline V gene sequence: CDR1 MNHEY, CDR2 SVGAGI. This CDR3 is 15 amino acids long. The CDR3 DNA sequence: TGTGCCAGCAGTTACTCAGGGGGCTCTGGAAACACCATATATTTT. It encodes CASSYSGGSGNTIYF.

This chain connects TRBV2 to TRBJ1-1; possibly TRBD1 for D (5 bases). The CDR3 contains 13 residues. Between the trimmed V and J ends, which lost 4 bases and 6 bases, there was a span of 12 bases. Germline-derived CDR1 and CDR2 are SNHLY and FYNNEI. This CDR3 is CASSVVRGSEAFF. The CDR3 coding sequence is TGTGCCAGCAGTGTAGTAAGGGGATCTGAAGCTTTCTTT.

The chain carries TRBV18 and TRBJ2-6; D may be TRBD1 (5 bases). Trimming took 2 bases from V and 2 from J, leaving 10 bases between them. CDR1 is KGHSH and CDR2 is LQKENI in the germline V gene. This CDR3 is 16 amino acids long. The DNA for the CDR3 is TGTGCCAGCTCACCAGGGGCAGCTGCTGGGGCCAACGTCCTGACTTTC. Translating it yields CASSPGAAAGANVLTF.